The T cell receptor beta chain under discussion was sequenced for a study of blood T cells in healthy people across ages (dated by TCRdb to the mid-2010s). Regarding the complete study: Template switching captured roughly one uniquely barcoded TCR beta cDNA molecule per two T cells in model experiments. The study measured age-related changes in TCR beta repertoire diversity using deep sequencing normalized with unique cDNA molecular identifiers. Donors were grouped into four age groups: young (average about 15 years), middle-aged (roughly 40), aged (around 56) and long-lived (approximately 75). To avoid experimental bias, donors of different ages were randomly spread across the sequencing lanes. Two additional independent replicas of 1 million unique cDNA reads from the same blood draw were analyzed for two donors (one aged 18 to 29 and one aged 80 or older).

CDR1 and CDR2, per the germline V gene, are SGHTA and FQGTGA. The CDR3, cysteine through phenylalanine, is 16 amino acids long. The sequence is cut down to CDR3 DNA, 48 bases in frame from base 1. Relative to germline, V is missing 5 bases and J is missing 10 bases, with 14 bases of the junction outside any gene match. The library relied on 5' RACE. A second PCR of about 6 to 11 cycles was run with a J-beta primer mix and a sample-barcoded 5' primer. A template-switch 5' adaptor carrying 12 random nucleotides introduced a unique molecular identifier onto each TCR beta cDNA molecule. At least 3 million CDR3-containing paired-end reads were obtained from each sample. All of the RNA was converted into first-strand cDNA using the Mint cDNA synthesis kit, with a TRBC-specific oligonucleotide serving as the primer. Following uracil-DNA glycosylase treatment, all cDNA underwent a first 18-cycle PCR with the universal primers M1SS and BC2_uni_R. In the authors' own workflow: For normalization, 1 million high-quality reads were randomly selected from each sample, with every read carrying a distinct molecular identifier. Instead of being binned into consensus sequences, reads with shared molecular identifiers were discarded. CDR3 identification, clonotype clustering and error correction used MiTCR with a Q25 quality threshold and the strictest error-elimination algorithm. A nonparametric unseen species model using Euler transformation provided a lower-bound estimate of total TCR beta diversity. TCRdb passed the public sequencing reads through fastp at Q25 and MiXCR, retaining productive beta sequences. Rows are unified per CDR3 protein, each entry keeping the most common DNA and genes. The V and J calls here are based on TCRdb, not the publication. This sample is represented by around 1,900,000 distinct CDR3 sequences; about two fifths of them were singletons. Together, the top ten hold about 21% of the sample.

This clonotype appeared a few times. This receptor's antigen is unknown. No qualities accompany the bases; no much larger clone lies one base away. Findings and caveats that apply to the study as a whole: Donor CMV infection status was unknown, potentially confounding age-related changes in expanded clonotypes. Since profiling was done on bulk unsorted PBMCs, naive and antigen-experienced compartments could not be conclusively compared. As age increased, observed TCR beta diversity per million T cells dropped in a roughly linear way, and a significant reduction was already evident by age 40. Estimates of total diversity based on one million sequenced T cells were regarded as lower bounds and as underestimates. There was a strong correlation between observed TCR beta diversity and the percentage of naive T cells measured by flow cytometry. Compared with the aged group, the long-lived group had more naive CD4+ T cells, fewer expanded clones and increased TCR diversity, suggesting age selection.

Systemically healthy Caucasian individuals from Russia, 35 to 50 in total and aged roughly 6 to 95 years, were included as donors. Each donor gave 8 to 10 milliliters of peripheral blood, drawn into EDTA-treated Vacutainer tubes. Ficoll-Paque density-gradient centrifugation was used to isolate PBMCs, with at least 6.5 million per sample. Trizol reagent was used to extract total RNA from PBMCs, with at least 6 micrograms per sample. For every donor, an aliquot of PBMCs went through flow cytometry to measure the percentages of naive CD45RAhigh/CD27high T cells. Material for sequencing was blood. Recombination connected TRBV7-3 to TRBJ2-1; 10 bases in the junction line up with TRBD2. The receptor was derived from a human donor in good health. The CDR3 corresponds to CASSHRKRGGLSEQFF. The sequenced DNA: TGTGCCAGCAGCCACCGCAAGCGGGGGGGGTTAAGCGAGCAGTTCTTC. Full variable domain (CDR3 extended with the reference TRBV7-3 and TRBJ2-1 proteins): GAGVSQTPSNKVTEKGKYVELRCDPISGHTALYWYRQSLGQGPEFLIYFQGTGAADDSGLPNDRFFAVRPEGSVSTLKIQRTERGDSAVYLCASSHRKRGGLSEQFFGPGTRLTVL.